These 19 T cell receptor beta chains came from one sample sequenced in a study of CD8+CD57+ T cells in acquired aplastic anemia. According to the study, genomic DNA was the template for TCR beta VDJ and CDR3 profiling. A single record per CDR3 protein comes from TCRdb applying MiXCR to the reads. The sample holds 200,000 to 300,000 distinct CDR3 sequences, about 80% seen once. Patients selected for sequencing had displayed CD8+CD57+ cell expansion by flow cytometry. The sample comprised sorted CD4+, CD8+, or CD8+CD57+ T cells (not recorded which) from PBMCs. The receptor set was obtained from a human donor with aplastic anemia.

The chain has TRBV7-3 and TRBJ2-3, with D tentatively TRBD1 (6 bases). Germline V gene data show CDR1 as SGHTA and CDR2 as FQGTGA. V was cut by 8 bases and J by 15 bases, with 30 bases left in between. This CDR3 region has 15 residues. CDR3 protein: CASCRQANGIEHRYF. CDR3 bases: TGTGCCAGCTGCAGACAGGCCAACGGCATTGAACACCGATATTTT.

CDR3 region: CASSLQTRAYEQYF. The CDR3, as DNA: TGTGCCAGCAGCTTACAGACTAGAGCCTACGAGCAGTACTTC. The chain is built from TRBV7-9 and TRBJ2-7; the D gene is possibly TRBD2 (6 bases). The CDR3 runs to 14 residues. The V end was cut by 2 bases, the J end by 2 bases, with 10 bases between. Per the germline V gene, CDR1 is SEHNR and CDR2 is FQNEAQ (reference sequence). Together with reference TRBV7-9 and TRBJ2-7, the CDR3 gives the full variable domain: DTGVSQNPRHKITKRGQNVTFRCDPISEHNRLYWYRQTLGQGPEFLTYFQNEAQLEKSRLLSDRFSAERPKGSFSTLEIQRTEQGDSAMYLCASSLQTRAYEQYFGPGTRLTVT.

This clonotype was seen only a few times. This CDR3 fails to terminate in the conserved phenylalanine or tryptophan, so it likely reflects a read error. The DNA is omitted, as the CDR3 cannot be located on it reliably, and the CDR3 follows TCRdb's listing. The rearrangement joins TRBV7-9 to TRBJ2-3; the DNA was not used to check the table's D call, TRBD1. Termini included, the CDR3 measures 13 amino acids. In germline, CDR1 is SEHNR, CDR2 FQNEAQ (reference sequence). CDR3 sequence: CASSLVPGELYFV.

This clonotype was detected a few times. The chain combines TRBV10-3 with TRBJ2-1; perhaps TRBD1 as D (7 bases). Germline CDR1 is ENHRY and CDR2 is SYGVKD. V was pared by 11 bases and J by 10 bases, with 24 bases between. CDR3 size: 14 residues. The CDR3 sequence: CACSPDGGGGEQFF. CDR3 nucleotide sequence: TGTGCCTGCAGCCCCGACGGCGGAGGGGGCGAGCAGTTCTTC.

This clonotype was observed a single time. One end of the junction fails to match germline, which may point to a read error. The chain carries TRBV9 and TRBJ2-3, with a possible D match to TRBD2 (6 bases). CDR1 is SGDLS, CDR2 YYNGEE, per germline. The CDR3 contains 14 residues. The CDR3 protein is CASSVGGGPETFDF. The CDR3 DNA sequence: TGTGCCAGCAGCGTAGGGGGAGGTCCCGAGACGTTTGATTTT.

As DNA, the CDR3 is TGTGCCAGCAGCCCAGTAGCGAGGGGGCTGGATACGCAGTATTTT. As protein: CASSPVARGLDTQYF. The rearrangement uses TRBV11-3 and TRBJ2-3, with TRBD1 matching 7 bases. Trimming removed 5 bases from V and 6 bases from J; junction bases left unmatched: 11. The CDR3 spans 15 residues. Per the germline V gene, CDR1 is SGHNT and CDR2 is YENEEA.

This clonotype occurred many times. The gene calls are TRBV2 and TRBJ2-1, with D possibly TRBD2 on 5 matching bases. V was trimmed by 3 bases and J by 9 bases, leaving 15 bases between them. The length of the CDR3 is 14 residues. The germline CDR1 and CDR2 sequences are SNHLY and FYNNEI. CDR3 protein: CASSDGEFLSEQFF. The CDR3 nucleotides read TGTGCCAGCAGTGATGGGGAGTTCCTTAGTGAGCAGTTCTTC.

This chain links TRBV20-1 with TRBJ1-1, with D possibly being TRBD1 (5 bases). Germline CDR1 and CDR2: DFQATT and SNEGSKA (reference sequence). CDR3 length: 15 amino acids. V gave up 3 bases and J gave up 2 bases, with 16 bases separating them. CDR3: CSASDVTGFNTEAFF. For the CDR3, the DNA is TGCAGTGCTAGTGACGTTACAGGTTTCAACACTGAAGCTTTCTTT.

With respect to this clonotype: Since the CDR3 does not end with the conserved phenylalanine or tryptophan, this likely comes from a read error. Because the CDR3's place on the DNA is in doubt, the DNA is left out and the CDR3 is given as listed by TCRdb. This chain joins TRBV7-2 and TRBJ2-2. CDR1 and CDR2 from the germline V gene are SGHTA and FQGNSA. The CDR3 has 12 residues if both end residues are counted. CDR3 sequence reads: CASSLGLSYNEQ.

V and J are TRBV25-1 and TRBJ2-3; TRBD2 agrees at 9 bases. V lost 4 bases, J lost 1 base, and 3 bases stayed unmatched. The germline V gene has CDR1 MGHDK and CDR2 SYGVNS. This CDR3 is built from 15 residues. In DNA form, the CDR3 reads TGTGCCAGCAGTGCGTCTAGCGGGGGCACAGATACGCAGTATTTT. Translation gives CASSASSGGTDTQYF.

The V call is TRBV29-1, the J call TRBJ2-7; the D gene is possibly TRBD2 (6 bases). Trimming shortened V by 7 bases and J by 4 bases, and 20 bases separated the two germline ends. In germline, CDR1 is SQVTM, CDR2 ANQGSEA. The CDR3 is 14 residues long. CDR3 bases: TGCAGCGCGTCCGCCCGAGCGGGTGCTTACGAGCAGTACTTC. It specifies CSASARAGAYEQYF.

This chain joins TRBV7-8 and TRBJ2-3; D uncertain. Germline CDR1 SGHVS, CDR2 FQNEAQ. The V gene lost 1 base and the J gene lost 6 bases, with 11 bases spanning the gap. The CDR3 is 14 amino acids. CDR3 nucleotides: TGTGCCAGCAGCTTAGACAGAGTAGACGATACGCAGTATTTT. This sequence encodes CASSLDRVDDTQYF.

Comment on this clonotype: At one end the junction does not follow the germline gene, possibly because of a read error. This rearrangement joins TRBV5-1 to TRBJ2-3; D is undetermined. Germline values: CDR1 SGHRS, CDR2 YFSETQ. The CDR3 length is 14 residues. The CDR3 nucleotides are TGTGCCAGCAGTGATGCTTATAGCAATCATACGCAGTATTTT. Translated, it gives CASSDAYSNHTQYF.

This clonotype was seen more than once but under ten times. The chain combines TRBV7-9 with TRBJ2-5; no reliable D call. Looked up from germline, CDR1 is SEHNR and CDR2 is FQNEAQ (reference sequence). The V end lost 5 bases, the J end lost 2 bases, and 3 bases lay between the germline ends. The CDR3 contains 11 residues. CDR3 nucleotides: TGTGCCAGCAGCGCGCAAGAGACCCAGTACTTC. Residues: CASSAQETQYF.

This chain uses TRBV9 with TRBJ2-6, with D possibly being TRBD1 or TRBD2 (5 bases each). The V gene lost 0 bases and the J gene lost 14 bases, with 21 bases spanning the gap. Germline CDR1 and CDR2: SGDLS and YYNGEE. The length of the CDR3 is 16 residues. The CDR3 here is CASSVGRLGETQFLTF. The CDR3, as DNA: TGTGCCAGCAGCGTAGGACGCCTGGGGGAGACCCAGTTCCTGACTTTC.

The CDR3 DNA reads TGTGCCACCAGCGGAACGCTAGCGGGGGGAAAGTACAATGAGCAGTTCTTC. Its protein is CATSGTLAGGKYNEQFF. The J gene is TRBJ2-1, the V gene TRBV15; 11 bases line up with TRBD2. CDR1 is LNHNV, CDR2 YYDKDF, per germline (reference sequence). The junction had 10 bases not matched to a gene; V was cut back by 5 bases and J by 4 bases. CDR3 size: 17 residues.

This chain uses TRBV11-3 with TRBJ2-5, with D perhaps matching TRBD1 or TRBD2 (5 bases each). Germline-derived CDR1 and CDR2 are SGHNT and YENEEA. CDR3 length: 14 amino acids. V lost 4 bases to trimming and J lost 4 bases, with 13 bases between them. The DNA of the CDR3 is TGTGCCAGCAGCTCACGGGACGGGCGAGAGACCCAGTACTTC. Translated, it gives CASSSRDGRETQYF.

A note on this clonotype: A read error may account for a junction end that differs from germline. Written as DNA, the CDR3 is TGTGCCAGCAGCAGCGGGACTAGCGGAGTAGATACGCACTTC. Its translation is CASSSGTSGVDTHF. V and J are TRBV9 and TRBJ2-5; TRBD2 aligns across 11 bases. The CDR3 extends over 14 amino acids. Germline CDR1 reads SGDLS; CDR2 reads YYNGEE.

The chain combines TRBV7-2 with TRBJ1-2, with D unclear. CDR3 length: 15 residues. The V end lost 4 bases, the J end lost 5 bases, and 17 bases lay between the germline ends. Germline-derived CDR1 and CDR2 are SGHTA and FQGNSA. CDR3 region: CASSSSDTQWYGYTF. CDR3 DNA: TGTGCCAGCAGCTCCTCTGACACCCAATGGTATGGCTACACCTTC.